The rows below give T cell receptor beta chains drawn from one sample of a study of OX40 agonist ivuxolimab in advanced cancers. The method was immunoSEQ multiplex PCR; TCRdb's version includes in-frame clones alone and lacks a portion of them. The table includes 30,000 or so clones, 84% detected once. The sequencing used CD4+ or CD8+ T cells sorted from blood, collected in a trial of the OX40 agonist ivuxolimab. The receptors derive from an adult with an advanced solid tumor such as melanoma, head and neck, liver or kidney cancer. Both conserved end residues are part of each CDR3. The order of the fields is V gene, J gene, D gene, clone size, CDR3 DNA, CDR3 protein. D genes are given only for firm matches. Clone size is not always given. Where it is, it says once, few, many or a class for expanded clones.

>TRBV6-6|TRBJ1-4|NA|NA
TGTGCCAGCAGTTACTCTTGGGACGGAAATGAAAAACTGTTTTTT
CASSYSWDGNEKLFF
>TRBV6-5|TRBJ2-7|NA|NA
TGTGCCAGCAGCCCTAGAACCGCGACCTACGAGCAGTACTTC
CASSPRTATYEQYF
>TRBV7-8|TRBJ2-7|TRBD2|NA
TGTGCCAGCAGCTTAGTGGGACTAGCGGGTGCGATGGGGGAGCAGTACTTC
CASSLVGLAGAMGEQYF
>TRBV7-9|TRBJ1-1|NA|NA
TGTGCCACCTCTATGAGGACAGCCGAGCTTAGTAACACTGAAGCTTTCTTT
CATSMRTAELSNTEAFF
>TRBV10-1|TRBJ2-7|TRBD2|NA
TGCGCCAGCAGAGGGACTAGCGACCTATCCGAGCAGTACTTC
CASRGTSDLSEQYF
>TRBV11-3|TRBJ2-1|TRBD2|NA
TGTGCCAGCAGCCGAATACTAGCGGCCTACAATGAGCAGTTCTTC
CASSRILAAYNEQFF
>TRBV7-3|TRBJ2-7|TRBD2|NA
TGTGCCAGCAGCCCCCTAGCGGGAAGCTACGAGCAGTACTTC
CASSPLAGSYEQYF
>TRBV23-1|TRBJ1-1|NA|once
TGCGCCAGCACCCCGAGAGAGGGGATGGGGATGAACACTGAAGCTTTCTTT
CASTPREGMGMNTEAFF
>TRBV7-9|TRBJ2-2|TRBD2|NA
TGTGCCAGCAGCTCTACGACTAGCCTCGGGGAGCTGTTTTTT
CASSSTTSLGELFF
>TRBV6-5|TRBJ1-5|TRBD1|NA
TGTGCCAGCAGACCCGGACAGGGCGGGAATCAGCCCCAGCATTTT
CASRPGQGGNQPQHF
>TRBV11-1|TRBJ2-7|NA|NA
TGTGCCAGCAGCCCGCGGGGGCTAGAGCACCGCTACGAGCAGTACTTC
CASSPRGLEHRYEQYF
>TRBV4-3|TRBJ2-7|TRBD2|once
TGCGCCAGCAGCCAAGATTCACGGGGGGGCACCCACGAGCAGTACTTC
CASSQDSRGGTHEQYF
>TRBV7-3|TRBJ1-6|NA|NA
TGTGCCAGCAGCTTAACCTCTGGATCACCCCTCCACTTT
CASSLTSGSPLHF
>TRBV7-2|TRBJ1-6|NA|NA
TGTGCCAGCAGCTTAGCAGGCTGGCAGCAAAGTAATTCACCCCTCCACTTT
CASSLAGWQQSNSPLHF
>TRBV6-5|TRBJ2-1|TRBD2|NA
TGTGCCAGCAGTTTAGGACTAGCGGGAGTACAGGAGCAGTTCTTC
CASSLGLAGVQEQFF
>TRBV9|TRBJ2-7|TRBD2|NA
TGTGCCAGCAGCCCAAGCGGGAGGGCCTACGAGCAGTACTTC
CASSPSGRAYEQYF
>TRBV4-2|TRBJ2-2|NA|NA
TGTGCCAGCAGTGACCCGTCGGGGCGGGTGACCGGGGAGCTGTTTTTT
CASSDPSGRVTGELFF
>TRBV7-8|TRBJ1-1|NA|NA
TGTGCCAGCATTGATAGGGTGAACACTGAAGCTTTCTTT
CASIDRVNTEAFF
>TRBV28|TRBJ2-7|TRBD2|NA
TGTGCCAGCCTGTCGTGGCGGGAGCTCGACTACGAGCAGTACTTC
CASLSWRELDYEQYF
>TRBV5-1|TRBJ2-7|NA|NA
TGCGCCAGCAGCTTAAACCACTACGAGCAGTACTTC
CASSLNHYEQYF
>TRBV6-4|TRBJ2-1|NA|NA
TGTGCCAGCAGTGCGGAAGCGGGTCCCAATGAGCAGTTCTTC
CASSAEAGPNEQFF
>TRBV7-9|TRBJ1-1|NA|NA
TGTGCCAGCAGCTTGACGGGAAACACTGAAGCTTTCTTT
CASSLTGNTEAFF
>TRBV4-2|TRBJ1-2|NA|NA
TGTGCCAGCAGCCAAGGTGGGACGGTTACTTATGGCTACACCTTC
CASSQGGTVTYGYTF
>TRBV28|TRBJ2-7|NA|once
TGTGCCAGCAGTTTCGTGGCCTTGTATGCCACCTACGAGCAGTACTTC
CASSFVALYATYEQYF
>TRBV11-2|TRBJ2-5|NA|once
TGTGCCAGCAGCTCAGGCTTCCAGTACCAAGAGACCCAGTACTTC
CASSSGFQYQETQYF
>TRBV4-1|TRBJ2-7|NA|few
TGCGCCAGCAGCCCAGAGGGGAGGACTCCCTACGAGCAGTACTTC
CASSPEGRTPYEQYF
>TRBV9|TRBJ2-3|NA|NA
TGTGCCAGCAGCGTAGCCGCAGATACGCAGTATTTT
CASSVAADTQYF
>TRBV5-1|TRBJ2-1|TRBD2|NA
TGCGCCAGCACCGGACTAGCGGGAGACGGTGAGCAGTTCTTC
CASTGLAGDGEQFF
>TRBV13|TRBJ2-3|TRBD2|once
TGTGCCAGCAGCTTAAAGCTAGCGGGACCCCCTTTTGGCACAGATACGCAGTATTTT
CASSLKLAGPPFGTDTQYF
>TRBV27|TRBJ2-6|TRBD1|NA
TGTGCCAGCAGTTTCACGGACAGGGTGGCTGGGGCCAACGTCCTGACTTTC
CASSFTDRVAGANVLTF
>TRBV7-9|TRBJ1-1|NA|NA
TGTGCCAGCAGCCCTCACGTTGGGGCCTTGAACACTGAAGCTTTCTTT
CASSPHVGALNTEAFF
>TRBV4-3|TRBJ2-1|TRBD2|NA
TGCGCCAGCAGCCAAGATCGTATCACGGGAGGGGGATACAATGAGCAGTTCTTC
CASSQDRITGGGYNEQFF
>TRBV7-9|TRBJ2-4|TRBD1|NA
TGTGCCAGCAGCTTCGTCACAGGGGAAGGCAAAAACATTCAGTACTTC
CASSFVTGEGKNIQYF
>TRBV7-2|TRBJ2-1|NA|NA
TGTGCCAGCAGCTCGAAGGACGACCCCTTCATCTACAATGAGCAGTTCTTC
CASSSKDDPFIYNEQFF
>TRBV2|TRBJ2-7|TRBD1|NA
TGTGCCGAGGGGACAGGTGTCTCCTACGAGCAGTACTTC
CAEGTGVSYEQYF
>TRBV27|TRBJ2-5|TRBD2|NA
TGTGCCAGCAGTTTAGGGACTAGCGGGGGGCCCAAAGAGACCCAGTACTTC
CASSLGTSGGPKETQYF
>TRBV2|TRBJ2-2|NA|NA
TGTGCCAGCAGTGAACGGCAGATCATCACCGGGGAGCTGTTTTTT
CASSERQIITGELFF
>TRBV27|TRBJ1-2|NA|NA
TGTGCCAGCAGTTTAATTCAGGGATATGGCTACACCTTC
CASSLIQGYGYTF
>TRBV5-1|TRBJ2-7|NA|NA
TGCGCCAGCAGCCTAAACTACGAGCAGTACTTC
CASSLNYEQYF
>TRBV9|TRBJ2-7|NA|NA
TGTGCCAGCAGCGTAGCGGGAATCGATTACGAGCAGTACTTC
CASSVAGIDYEQYF
>TRBV5-5|TRBJ2-3|NA|NA
TGTGCCAGCAGCTTGAGGGGCGGACAGACCTACACAGATACGCAGTATTTT
CASSLRGGQTYTDTQYF
>TRBV29-1|TRBJ1-1|NA|few
TGCAGCGTTGTAGGAGGGGCTGGAAACACTGAAGCTTTCTTT
CSVVGGAGNTEAFF
>TRBV27|TRBJ2-1|TRBD2|NA
TGTGCCACCTCTGTAGCGGGGGATCTTAATGAGCAGTTCTTC
CATSVAGDLNEQFF
>TRBV5-1|TRBJ2-3|NA|few
TGCGCCAGCAGCTTGCGGCCCACAGATACGCAGTATTTT
CASSLRPTDTQYF
>TRBV9|TRBJ2-1|TRBD2|NA
TGTGCCAGCAGCCCTAGCGGGGGGGCCTATGAGCAGTTCTTC
CASSPSGGAYEQFF
>TRBV27|TRBJ2-5|TRBD2|NA
TGTGCCAGCAGTTTATCGGCGGGAGGGCCCTTGGAGACCCAGTACTTC
CASSLSAGGPLETQYF
>TRBV9|TRBJ1-6|NA|NA
TGTGCCAGCAGCGCCACGGGCAGGGGATCCTATAATTCACCCCTCCACTTT
CASSATGRGSYNSPLHF
>TRBV6-6|TRBJ2-1|TRBD2|NA
TGTGCCAGCGGTTACCCGGGACTAGAGTGGAATGAGCAGTTCTTC
CASGYPGLEWNEQFF
>TRBV27|TRBJ1-4|NA|few
TGTGCCAGCAGACCCGCAGGGGAGTTCGATAATGAAAAACTGTTTTTT
CASRPAGEFDNEKLFF
>TRBV9|TRBJ2-7|NA|NA
TGTGCCAGCAGCGGATACGGGAGCTCCTACGAGCAGTACTTC
CASSGYGSSYEQYF
>TRBV4-1|TRBJ1-4|NA|NA
TGCGCCAGCAGCCAGGACCCGGGGGGCGAATGGTCTAATGAAAAACTGTTTTTT
CASSQDPGGEWSNEKLFF
>TRBV6-5|TRBJ2-2|NA|NA
TGTGCCAGCAGACTCGTTGGGGGAAGGCCCGGGGAGCTGTTTTTT
CASRLVGGRPGELFF
>TRBV29-1|TRBJ1-2|NA|NA
TGCAGCGTTCGTATAGGGACTAACTATGGCTACACCTTC
CSVRIGTNYGYTF
>TRBV27|TRBJ2-3|NA|NA
TGTGCCAGCTGGGTGGGGTCAGATACGCAGTATTTT
CASWVGSDTQYF
>TRBV6-5|TRBJ2-7|NA|NA
TGTGCCAGCAGGTACAGTAGCTCCTACGAGCAGTACTTC
CASRYSSSYEQYF